One sample yielded the 24 T cell receptor beta chains listed below, sequenced in a study of OX40 agonist ivuxolimab in advanced cancers. To prepare the library, the immunoSEQ multiplex PCR assay was applied. The table comes from immuneACCESS by way of TCRdb, which keeps in-frame sequences with V and J called. Part of the clones is missing from these tables; in studies checked, under half for an unresolved V gene and the rest for unknown reasons. The sample contains some 97,000 clones, about 89% of them found a single time. Approximately 0.16% of the sample is taken by the ten largest. Here the sequenced sample was CD4+ or CD8+ T cells sorted from blood, taken in a trial of the OX40 agonist ivuxolimab. These TCRs come from an adult with an advanced solid tumor such as melanoma, head and neck, liver or kidney cancer.

This chain joins TRBV13 and TRBJ2-7; D is possibly TRBD1 (6 bases). V shed 6 bases and J shed 10 bases, with 19 bases lying between them. From germline, CDR1 is PRHDT and CDR2 FYEKMQ (reference sequence). The CDR3 length is 13 residues. CDR3 coding DNA: TGTGCCAGCAGGGGTTCCGGGACAAGGCAACAGTACTTC. Translated, it gives CASRGSGTRQQYF.

The J gene is TRBJ1-4, the V gene TRBV2, with D unclear. Per germline, CDR1 SNHLY and CDR2 FYNNEI. The CDR3 runs to 13 residues. V lost 6 bases, J lost 5 bases, and 10 bases lay in between. The CDR3 nucleotides read TGTGCCAGCAGGCGCGACGAGAATGAAAAACTGTTTTTT. It yields the protein CASRRDENEKLFF.

This sequence joins TRBV11-2 and TRBJ2-3; TRBD2 matches 8 bases. The CDR3 is 16 residues long. Per the germline V gene, CDR1 is SGHAT and CDR2 is FQNNGV. With V trimmed by 5 bases and J by 5 bases, 12 bases remained unmatched. The CDR3 loop reads CASSLRPGGVRDTQYF. The CDR3 nucleotides are TGTGCCAGCAGCCTACGACCCGGGGGGGTTCGAGATACGCAGTATTTT. Filled out from reference TRBV11-2 and TRBJ2-3, the complete variable domain reads EAGVAQSPRYKIIEKRQSVAFWCNPISGHATLYWYQQILGQGPKLLIQFQNNGVVDDSQLPKDRFSAERLKGVDSTLKIQPAKLEDSAVYLCASSLRPGGVRDTQYFGPGTRLTVL.

The genes are TRBV5-6 and TRBJ1-6; D is undetermined. V lost 5 bases and J 10 bases, leaving 16 bases between the germline ends. Germline V gene sequence: CDR1 SGHDT, CDR2 YYEEEE. The CDR3 length is 14 residues. The CDR3 here is CASSTVGGASPLHF. CDR3 bases: TGTGCCAGCAGTACTGTGGGCGGTGCCTCACCCCTCCACTTT.

The CDR3 coding sequence is TGCGCCAGCAGCCAAAGTGGACGGAGCGGGGGGGCCGGCGAGACCCAGTACTTC. It yields the protein CASSQSGRSGGAGETQYF. The chain uses TRBV4-1 and TRBJ2-5; 10 bases line up with TRBD2. The CDR3 is 18 amino acids. Germline V CDR1 and CDR2: MGHRA, YSYEKL. V lost 2 bases and J lost 5; bases outside the gene matches: 14.

This rearrangement joins TRBV15 to TRBJ2-5; 7 bases align to TRBD2. Germline V CDR1 and CDR2: LNHNV, YYDKDF (reference sequence). Trimming took 5 bases from V and 0 from J; bases not matched to a gene: 0. This CDR3 spans 13 amino acids. The CDR3 DNA is TGTGCCACCAGCCGGGGGGACCAAGAGACCCAGTACTTC. This gives the protein CATSRGDQETQYF.

The chain joins TRBV4-1 to TRBJ1-4; tentatively, D is TRBD1 (6 bases). CDR3 length equals 19 residues. The germline CDR1 and CDR2 sequences are MGHRA and YSYEKL. Trimming shortened V by 0 bases and J by 0 bases, and 17 bases separated the two germline ends. The CDR3 protein is CASSQDDGRTVATNEKLFF. CDR3 in DNA: TGCGCCAGCAGCCAAGATGACGGACGGACAGTAGCAACTAATGAAAAACTGTTTTTT.

The chain joins TRBV5-1 to TRBJ2-1; 9 bases align to TRBD2. The length of the CDR3 is 17 residues. Germline CDR1 and CDR2: SGHRS and YFSETQ. Trimming cost V 2 bases and J 5 bases; bases outside gene matches: 11. CDR3 bases: TGCGCCAGCAGCTTAATTAGTCGCGGGGGGGTCCACAATGAGCAGTTCTTC. It codes for CASSLISRGGVHNEQFF.

The chain combines TRBV6-5 with TRBJ1-1, with D unresolved. The CDR3 has 13 residues. CDR1 is MNHEY and CDR2 is SVGAGI in the germline V gene. V dropped 8 bases and J dropped 2 bases, with 12 bases sitting between them. The chain's CDR3 is CASSTDFNTEAFF. Written as DNA, the CDR3 is TGTGCCAGCTCGACCGATTTTAACACTGAAGCTTTCTTT.

This chain uses TRBV19 with TRBJ2-5; the match to TRBD1 covers 7 bases. This CDR3 region has 13 residues. The junction had 4 bases not matched to a gene; V was cut back by 5 bases and J by 4 bases. Germline loops: CDR1 LNHDA, CDR2 SQIVND (reference sequence). The CDR3, as DNA: TGTGCCAGTAGTCTGACAGGGAGAGAGACCCAGTACTTC. Encoded protein: CASSLTGRETQYF.

V and J are TRBV4-1 and TRBJ1-6; D remains unclear. The CDR3 runs 14 residues. Germline V gene sequence: CDR1 MGHRA, CDR2 YSYEKL. Trimming removed 1 base at V and 8 bases at J, with 9 bases between. CDR3 region: CASSQGRLDSPLHF. As DNA, the CDR3 is TGCGCCAGCAGCCAAGGAAGGTTAGATTCACCCCTCCACTTT.

The J gene is TRBJ1-2, the V gene TRBV29-1, with a tentative D call TRBD1 (6 bases). The CDR3 length is 11 residues. The germline V and J ends were trimmed by 8 bases and 2 bases, with 9 bases remaining between them. Germline loops: CDR1 SQVTM, CDR2 ANQGSEA. Written as DNA, the CDR3 is TGCAGCTATGGACAGAACTATGGCTACACCTTC. Translated: CSYGQNYGYTF.

This chain uses TRBV27 with TRBJ2-1; weak D call: TRBD2 (6 bases). This CDR3 comprises 15 residues. Germline loops: CDR1 MNHEY, CDR2 SMNVEV (reference sequence). Between the trimmed V and J ends, which lost 7 bases and 5 bases, there was a span of 18 bases. CDR3 DNA: TGTGCCAGCAACAGACTAGACGTTAGAGACAATGAGCAGTTCTTC. The encoded protein is CASNRLDVRDNEQFF.

This clone has only one observation. In nucleotides, the CDR3 is TGTGCCAGCAGCCAAGGCGATAGGGAGGAGACCCAGTACTTC. This codes for CASSQGDREETQYF. This chain links TRBV14 with TRBJ2-5, with a possible D match to TRBD2 (5 bases). Germline V gene lookup returns CDR1 SGHDN and CDR2 FVKESK. Trimming cost V 1 base and J 5 bases, with 11 bases left between them. CDR3 length: 14 amino acids.

The V and J genes are TRBV28 and TRBJ1-1; unclear D gene. The CDR3 contains 11 residues. Germline lookup yields CDR1 MDHEN and CDR2 SYDVKM. Trimming stripped 10 bases from V and 4 bases from J, with 10 bases between. The DNA for the CDR3 is TGTGCCACCCGGCAATCCACTGAAGCTTTCTTT. Translated: CATRQSTEAFF.

The chain recombines TRBV10-1 with TRBJ2-4, with 9 bases identical to TRBD2. The CDR3 has 19 amino acids. Germline V gives CDR1 WNHNN, CDR2 SYGVQD (reference sequence). J lost 3 bases, V lost 0 bases, and 12 bases had no gene match. The CDR3 DNA reads TGCGCCAGCAGTGAGTCGAACTTGGGACTAGCAAAGTTCAAAAACATTCAGTACTTC. It codes for CASSESNLGLAKFKNIQYF.

This clone was observed a handful of times. CDR3 in amino acids: CASSRDLNYGYTF. The DNA of the CDR3 is TGTGCCAGCAGCCGGGATCTTAACTATGGCTACACCTTC. This chain uses TRBV6-1 with TRBJ1-2; no reliable D call. Trimming removed 6 bases at V and 1 base at J, with 9 bases between. Per germline, CDR1 MNHNS and CDR2 SASEGT. The CDR3 has 13 residues.

This rearrangement joins TRBV21-1 to TRBJ2-5; no check of the table's D call, TRBD1, against the DNA was made. TRBV21-1 represents a pseudogene. There are 17 residues in the CDR3. CDR3 sequence: CAISQGRDRGYQETQYF. The CDR3, as DNA: TGTGCCATCTCACAGGGACGGGACAGGGGTTACCAAGAGACCCAGTACTTC.

The chain combines TRBV6-1 with TRBJ2-1; 7 bases match TRBD2. There are 15 residues in the CDR3. V gave up 6 bases and J gave up 7 bases; unmatched junction bases: 12. Germline V gene data show CDR1 as MNHNS and CDR2 as SASEGT. The DNA for the CDR3 is TGTGCCAGCAGCCCCTTGCGGACTAGATTAAATGAGCAGTTCTTC. Encoded protein: CASSPLRTRLNEQFF.

The rearrangement uses TRBV14 and TRBJ1-5; no reliable D call. Germline V gene lookup returns CDR1 SGHDN and CDR2 FVKESK. The V end was cut by 1 base, the J end by 0 bases, with 19 bases between. The CDR3 runs to 19 residues. The CDR3 DNA sequence: TGTGCCAGCAGCCAAGGGCAGCCCAAGCTTCCTTATAGCAATCAGCCCCAGCATTTT. Protein product: CASSQGQPKLPYSNQPQHF.

The gene calls are TRBV5-1 and TRBJ2-1; TRBD1 agrees at 11 bases. Trimming removed 1 base from V and 5 bases from J; junction bases left unmatched: 5. The CDR3 totals 16 residues. Germline V lookup: CDR1 SGHRS, CDR2 YFSETQ. CDR3 region: CASSLRDRGKNNEQFF. CDR3 nucleotide sequence: TGCGCCAGCAGCTTGAGGGACAGGGGGAAGAACAATGAGCAGTTCTTC.

This chain links TRBV28 with TRBJ1-4; 7 nucleotides line up with TRBD1. The CDR3 contains 15 residues. Trimming removed 0 bases from V and 4 bases from J; junction bases left unmatched: 2. In germline, CDR1 is MDHEN, CDR2 SYDVKM. CDR3 sequence (DNA): TGTGCCAGCAGTTTATGGGGACAGATTAATGAAAAACTGTTTTTT. Translated: CASSLWGQINEKLFF.

V and J are TRBV20-1 and TRBJ2-3; D gene unclear. Trimming pared 5 bases from V and 3 bases from J, leaving 6 bases between. The germline V gene encodes CDR1 DFQATT and CDR2 SNEGSKA (reference sequence). CDR3 size: 11 residues. CDR3 DNA: TGCAGTGCTGTGGTTACAGATACGCAGTATTTT. As protein: CSAVVTDTQYF.

This sequence joins TRBV5-4 and TRBJ2-3, with D possibly being TRBD1 (5 bases). Germline V gene lookup returns CDR1 SGHNT and CDR2 YYREEE (reference sequence). Trimming cost V 2 bases and J 6 bases, with 16 bases left between them. This CDR3 comprises 15 residues. CDR3 sequence (DNA): TGTGCCAGCAGCTTCAGCCCACCCGCAGGGGATACGCAGTATTTT. Translation gives CASSFSPPAGDTQYF.